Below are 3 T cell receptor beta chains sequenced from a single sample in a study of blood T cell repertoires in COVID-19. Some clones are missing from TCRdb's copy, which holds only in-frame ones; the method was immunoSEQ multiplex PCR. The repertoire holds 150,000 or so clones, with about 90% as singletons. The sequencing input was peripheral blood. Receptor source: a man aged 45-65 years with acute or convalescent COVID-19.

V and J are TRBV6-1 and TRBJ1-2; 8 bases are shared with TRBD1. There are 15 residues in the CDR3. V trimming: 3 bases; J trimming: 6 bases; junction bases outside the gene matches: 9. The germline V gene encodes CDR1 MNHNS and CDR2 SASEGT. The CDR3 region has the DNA TGTGCCAGCAGTGAGGCAGGACAGGGAGGGGATGGCTACACCTTC. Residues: CASSEAGQGGDGYTF.

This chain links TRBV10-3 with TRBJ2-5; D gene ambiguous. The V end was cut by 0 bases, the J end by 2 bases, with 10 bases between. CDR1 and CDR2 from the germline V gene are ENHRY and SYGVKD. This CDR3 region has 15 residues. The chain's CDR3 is CAISESSNGQETQYF. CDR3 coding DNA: TGTGCCATCAGTGAGTCGTCGAACGGTCAAGAGACCCAGTACTTC.

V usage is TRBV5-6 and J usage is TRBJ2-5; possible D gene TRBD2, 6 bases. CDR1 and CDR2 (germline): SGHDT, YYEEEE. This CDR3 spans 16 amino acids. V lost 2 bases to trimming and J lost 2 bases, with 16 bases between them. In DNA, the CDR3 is TGTGCCAGCAGCTTCTCACTAGCATATAATCAAGAGACCCAGTACTTC. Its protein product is CASSFSLAYNQETQYF.